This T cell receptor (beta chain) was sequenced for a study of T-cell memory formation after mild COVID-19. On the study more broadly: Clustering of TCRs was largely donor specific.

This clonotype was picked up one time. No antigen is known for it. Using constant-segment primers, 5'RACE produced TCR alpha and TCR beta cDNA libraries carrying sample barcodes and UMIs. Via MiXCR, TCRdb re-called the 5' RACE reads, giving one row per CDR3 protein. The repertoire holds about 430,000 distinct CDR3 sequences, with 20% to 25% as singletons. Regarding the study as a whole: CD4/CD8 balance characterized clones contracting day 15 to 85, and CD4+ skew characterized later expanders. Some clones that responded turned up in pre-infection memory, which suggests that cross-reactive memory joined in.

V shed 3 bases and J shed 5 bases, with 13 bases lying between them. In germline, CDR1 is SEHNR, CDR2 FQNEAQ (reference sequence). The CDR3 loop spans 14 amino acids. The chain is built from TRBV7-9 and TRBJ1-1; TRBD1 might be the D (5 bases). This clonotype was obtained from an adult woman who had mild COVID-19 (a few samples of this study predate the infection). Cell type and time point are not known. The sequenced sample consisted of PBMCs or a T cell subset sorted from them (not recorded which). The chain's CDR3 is CASSFPGWGTEAFF. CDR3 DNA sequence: TGTGCCAGCAGCTTCCCAGGGTGGGGGACTGAAGCTTTCTTT.